A selection of T cell receptor beta chains follows, all from one sample in a study of cytomegalovirus exposure and HLA in healthy donors. TCRdb keeps only in-frame clones here, not all; method: immunoSEQ multiplex PCR. Of about 89,000 clones listed, roughly 67% are singletons. Sequencing was done on a sample of PBMCs. The source is a human donor in good health. Both conserved end residues are part of each CDR3. D genes are given only for firm matches. The size of a clone is reported for some rows only, either as once, few or many, or as a class for expanded clones.

J | D | V | size | DNA | CDR3
TRBJ2-3 | TRBD2 | TRBV12-5 | NA | TGTGCTAGTGGGGGGGGACTAGCGGGGACAGATACGCAGTATTTT | CASGGGLAGTDTQYF
TRBJ1-5 | TRBD1 | TRBV6-1 | NA | TGTGCCAGCAGTGGAAGAACAGGGGCTTCTACCAATCAGCCCCAGCATTTT | CASSGRTGASTNQPQHF
TRBJ1-1 | NA | TRBV29-1 | NA | TGCAGCGTTGCTGTTTTGCGGGTGAACACTGAAGCTTTCTTT | CSVAVLRVNTEAFF
TRBJ1-6 | NA | TRBV6-5 | NA | TGTGCCATACGGGGGGGAGGGTCACCCCTCCACTTT | CAIRGGGSPLHF
TRBJ2-5 | NA | TRBV9 | NA | TGTGCCAGCAGCGTAGAACCCCAGGAAGAGACCCAGTACTTC | CASSVEPQEETQYF
TRBJ2-5 | TRBD2 | TRBV7-2 | NA | TGTGCCAGCAGCGTGATAGCGGGGGGGCAAGAGACCCAGTACTTC | CASSVIAGGQETQYF
TRBJ2-5 | TRBD2 | TRBV9 | NA | TGTGCCAGCAGCCCCCACGGGGGGAGGGAAGAGACCCAGTACTTC | CASSPHGGREETQYF
TRBJ1-1 | TRBD1 | TRBV29-1 | NA | TGCAGCGCCCCCCGGGGACAGGGGAACACTGAAGCTTTCTTT | CSAPRGQGNTEAFF
TRBJ1-2 | TRBD1 | TRBV5-5 | NA | TGTGCCAGCAGCTTGATTCAGGGGGGCCAGGCAAACTATGGCTACACCTTC | CASSLIQGGQANYGYTF
TRBJ2-3 | TRBD2 | TRBV5-4 | NA | TGTGCCAGCAGCTTGGGAGTGGGACTAGCGGGGGCCACAGATACGCAGTATTTT | CASSLGVGLAGATDTQYF
TRBJ1-5 | TRBD1 | TRBV9 | NA | TGTGCCAGCAGCGAGGGGACAGGGTCGGGGCAGCCCCAGCATTTT | CASSEGTGSGQPQHF
TRBJ1-1 | NA | TRBV7-9 | NA | TGTGCCAGCAGCTTGGACAAAATGAACACTGAAGCTTTCTTT | CASSLDKMNTEAFF
TRBJ2-3 | TRBD2 | TRBV6-1 | NA | TGTGCCAGCATTGAGGCGGGGGGCGTCACAGATACGCAGTATTTT | CASIEAGGVTDTQYF
TRBJ1-6 | NA | TRBV4-1 | NA | TGCGCCAGCAGCCAAGAGACATCCAGCTCCTATAATTCACCCCTCCACTTT | CASSQETSSSYNSPLHF
TRBJ2-3 | TRBD2 | TRBV4-3 | NA | TGCGCCAGCAGCCAAGACACTAGCGGGGGTACAGATACGCAGTATTTT | CASSQDTSGGTDTQYF
TRBJ1-4 | NA | TRBV4-3 | NA | TGCGCCAGCAGCCCGACCCGGGGAACTAATGAAAAACTGTTTTTT | CASSPTRGTNEKLFF
TRBJ2-1 | NA | TRBV5-1 | NA | TGCGCCAGCAGCTTGGACAGCTGGGATGAGCAGTTCTTC | CASSLDSWDEQFF
TRBJ1-2 | TRBD1 | TRBV13 | NA | TGTGCCAGCAGCGACATTCAGGGGGCAGGTGGCTACACCTTC | CASSDIQGAGGYTF
TRBJ1-1 | NA | TRBV6-5 | once | TGTGCCAGCAGTACGGACATTTGGAACACTGAAGCTTTCTTT | CASSTDIWNTEAFF
TRBJ1-1 | TRBD1 | TRBV11-3 | NA | TGTGCCAGCAGCCCGGACAGGGGGAGGCTTGGGACTGAAGCTTTCTTT | CASSPDRGRLGTEAFF
TRBJ2-3 | NA | TRBV7-8 | few | TGTGCCAGCAGCTTACTAGGATACACAGATACGCAGTATTTT | CASSLLGYTDTQYF
TRBJ2-6 | TRBD1 | TRBV19 | NA | TGTGCCAGTAGTATCACAGGGGCTGGGGCCAACGTCCTGACTTTC | CASSITGAGANVLTF
TRBJ2-2 | TRBD2 | TRBV30 | few | TGTGCCTGGAGTGTACTAGCGGGGCCCGGGGAGCTGTTTTTT | CAWSVLAGPGELFF
TRBJ1-5 | NA | TRBV2 | NA | TGTGCCAGCAGTGGGACAGCGATAGGCAATCAGCCCCAGCATTTT | CASSGTAIGNQPQHF
TRBJ2-1 | TRBD2 | TRBV27 | once | TGTGCCAGCAGTTTCGGGGGGGGAGCTTACAATGAGCAGTTCTTC | CASSFGGGAYNEQFF
TRBJ2-3 | NA | TRBV6-5 | NA | TGTGCCAGCAGCCGGGGGGCCGACGCAGATACGCAGTATTTT | CASSRGADADTQYF
TRBJ1-6 | TRBD1 | TRBV6-4 | NA | TGTGCCAGCAGTAACTCCCCGGGACAGGGACCCCTCCACTTT | CASSNSPGQGPLHF
TRBJ1-4 | TRBD1 | TRBV7-2 | few | TGTGCCAGCAGCTCACAGGGGAGTAATGAAAAACTGTTTTTT | CASSSQGSNEKLFF
TRBJ1-1 | NA | TRBV10-3 | NA | TGTGCCATCAGTGAGGGACAGAACACTGAAGCTTTCTTT | CAISEGQNTEAFF
TRBJ1-5 | NA | TRBV7-9 | once | TGTGCCAGCAGCTTAGGCCGGGGGAACAATCAGCCCCAACATTTT | CASSLGRGNNQPQHF
TRBJ2-3 | NA | TRBV5-6 | NA | TGTGCCAGCAGCTTATCGGGGGTCCGAAGGGATACGCAGTATTTT | CASSLSGVRRDTQYF
TRBJ2-2 | NA | TRBV7-3 | few | TGTGCCAGCAGCTTATCTCCGAGAAACACCGGGGAGCTGTTTTTT | CASSLSPRNTGELFF
TRBJ2-3 | NA | TRBV6-5 | NA | TGTGCCAGCAGTTATTCCCAGGGAGATACGCAGTATTTT | CASSYSQGDTQYF
TRBJ2-5 | NA | TRBV29-1 | few | TGCAGCGTTGAATTCGGGGGGCTAGAGACCCAGTACTTC | CSVEFGGLETQYF
TRBJ2-3 | NA | TRBV4-2 | NA | TGTGCCAGCAGCCAAGCCCCAGGGCATACGCAGTATTTT | CASSQAPGHTQYF
TRBJ1-1 | NA | TRBV9 | few | TGTGCCAGCAGCGTAGTTAAGAACACTGAAGCTTTCTTT | CASSVVKNTEAFF
TRBJ1-3 | NA | TRBV11-2 | NA | TGTGCCAGCAGCTTAGATTTCTTGCACAGTCATCTCTCTGGAAACACCATATATTTT | CASSLDFLHSHLSGNTIYF
TRBJ2-5 | NA | TRBV19 | NA | TGTGCCAGTAGTATAGTAAGTTTGGCAGGGACCCAGTACTTC | CASSIVSLAGTQYF
TRBJ2-7 | TRBD1 | TRBV5-6 | few | TGTGCCAGCAGCTTGGTGGGACAGGCCTACGAGCAGTACTTC | CASSLVGQAYEQYF
TRBJ1-4 | NA | TRBV7-2 | few | TGTGCCAGCAGCTTTTCCAGGGGTGATGAAAAACTGTTTTTT | CASSFSRGDEKLFF
TRBJ1-1 | NA | TRBV2 | NA | TGTGCCAGCGGGGGACTAGGCGCTGAAGCTTTCTTT | CASGGLGAEAFF
TRBJ1-2 | NA | TRBV6-1 | NA | TGTGCCAGCCGTTTACACATGGCCATTAACTATGGCTACACCTTC | CASRLHMAINYGYTF
TRBJ1-2 | NA | TRBV10-3 | few | TGTGCCATCAGTGAGTCGAGACAGGTCTATGGCTACACCTTC | CAISESRQVYGYTF
TRBJ2-5 | NA | TRBV11-3 | NA | TGTGCCAGCAGCTTGAGAACTTACCCGGGTCAAGAGACCCAGTACTTC | CASSLRTYPGQETQYF
TRBJ1-6 | TRBD1 | TRBV5-4 | NA | TGTGCCAGCAGCGAGGGCATCCCCGGACAGGCTTATTCCCCCCTCCACTTT | CASSEGIPGQAYSPLHF
TRBJ2-7 | NA | TRBV4-2 | NA | TGTGCCAGCAGCCAAGAAGTATCGGGTTACGAGCAGTACTTC | CASSQEVSGYEQYF
TRBJ2-5 | NA | TRBV4-3 | NA | TGCGCCAGCAGCCAGGGACATGGGACCCAGTACTTC | CASSQGHGTQYF
TRBJ1-2 | TRBD1 | TRBV7-2 | once | TGTGCCAGCAGCTTATCCGGGACAGGGCTATCTGGCTACACCTTC | CASSLSGTGLSGYTF